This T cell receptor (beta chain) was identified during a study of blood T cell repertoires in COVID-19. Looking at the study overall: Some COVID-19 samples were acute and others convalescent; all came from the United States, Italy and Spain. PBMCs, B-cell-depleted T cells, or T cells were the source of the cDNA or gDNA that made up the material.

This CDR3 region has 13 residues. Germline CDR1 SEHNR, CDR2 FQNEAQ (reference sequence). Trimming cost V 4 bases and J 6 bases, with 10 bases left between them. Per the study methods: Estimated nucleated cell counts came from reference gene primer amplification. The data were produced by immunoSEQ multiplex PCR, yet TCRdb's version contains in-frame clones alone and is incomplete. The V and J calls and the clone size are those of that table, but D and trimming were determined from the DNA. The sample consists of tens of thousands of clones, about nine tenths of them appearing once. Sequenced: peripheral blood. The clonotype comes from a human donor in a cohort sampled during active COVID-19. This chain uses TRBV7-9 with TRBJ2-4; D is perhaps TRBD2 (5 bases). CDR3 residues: CASSSGGRNIQYF. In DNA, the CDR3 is TGTGCCAGCAGCTCAGGTGGGAGAAACATTCAGTACTTC.